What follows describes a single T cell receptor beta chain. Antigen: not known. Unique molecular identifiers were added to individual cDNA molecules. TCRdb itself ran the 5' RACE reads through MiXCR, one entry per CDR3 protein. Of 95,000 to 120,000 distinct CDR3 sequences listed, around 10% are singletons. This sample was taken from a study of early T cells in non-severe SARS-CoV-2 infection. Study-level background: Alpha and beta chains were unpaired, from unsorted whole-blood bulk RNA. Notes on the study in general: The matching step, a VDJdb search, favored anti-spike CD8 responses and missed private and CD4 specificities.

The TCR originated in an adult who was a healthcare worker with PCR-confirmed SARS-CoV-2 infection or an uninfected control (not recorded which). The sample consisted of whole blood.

CDR3 nucleotide sequence: TGTGCCAGCAGCCGGACAGGCAATCAGCCCCAGCATTTT. As protein: CASSRTGNQPQHF. The V and J genes are TRBV7-2 and TRBJ1-5; the D gene is possibly TRBD1 (6 bases). There are 13 residues in the CDR3. With 5 bases removed from V and 2 bases from J, the gap between germline ends came to 7 bases. Germline loops: CDR1 SGHTA, CDR2 FQGNSA.